This TCR beta chain was recovered during a study of shared clonotypes between healthy human individuals. Study-wide results and caveats: Across subsets, estimated richness was generally greater for naive than for memory populations.

Concerning this clone itself: Its cognate antigen is unknown.

Germline CDR1 LNHDA, CDR2 SQIVND (reference sequence). CDR3 length: 12 amino acids. The V gene lost 6 bases and the J gene lost 3 bases, with 9 bases spanning the gap. Some clones are missing from TCRdb's copy, which holds only in-frame ones; the method was immunoSEQ multiplex PCR. The profile shows 2 million to 3 million clones, under 95% of them singletons. This clonotype was obtained from a young man in good health. Some clones in this sample may be carry-over from other donors' samples. The rearrangement uses TRBV19 and TRBJ2-7; maybe TRBD1 (5 bases). The sample comprised naive CD4+ T cells from PBMCs. Documented subset: CD45RA+ positively selected. The CDR3 is CASRDTYYEQYF. Written as DNA, the CDR3 is TGTGCCAGTAGGGACACTTACTACGAGCAGTACTTC.